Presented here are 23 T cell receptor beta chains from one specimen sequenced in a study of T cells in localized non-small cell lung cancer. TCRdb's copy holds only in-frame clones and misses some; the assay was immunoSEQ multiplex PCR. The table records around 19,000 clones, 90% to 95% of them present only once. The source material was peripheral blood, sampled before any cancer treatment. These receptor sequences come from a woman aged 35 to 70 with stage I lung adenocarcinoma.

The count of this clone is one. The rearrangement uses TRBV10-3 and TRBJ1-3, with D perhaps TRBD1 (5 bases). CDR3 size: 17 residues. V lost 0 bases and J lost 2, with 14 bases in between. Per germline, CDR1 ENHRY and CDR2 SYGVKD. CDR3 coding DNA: TGTGCCATCAGTGAGTCGGGGACCTCCGGAGCTGGAAACACCATATATTTT. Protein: CAISESGTSGAGNTIYF.

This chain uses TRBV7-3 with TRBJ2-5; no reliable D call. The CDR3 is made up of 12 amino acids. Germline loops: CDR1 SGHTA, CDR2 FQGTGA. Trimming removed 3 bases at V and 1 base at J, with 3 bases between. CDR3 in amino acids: CASSFPQETQYF. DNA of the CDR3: TGTGCCAGCAGCTTCCCCCAAGAGACCCAGTACTTC.

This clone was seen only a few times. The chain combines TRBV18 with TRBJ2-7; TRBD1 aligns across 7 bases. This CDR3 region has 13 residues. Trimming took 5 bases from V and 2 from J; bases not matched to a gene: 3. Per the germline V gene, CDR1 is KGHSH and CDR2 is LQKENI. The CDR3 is CASSEGQTYEQYF. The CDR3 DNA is TGTGCCAGCTCAGAGGGACAGACCTACGAGCAGTACTTC.

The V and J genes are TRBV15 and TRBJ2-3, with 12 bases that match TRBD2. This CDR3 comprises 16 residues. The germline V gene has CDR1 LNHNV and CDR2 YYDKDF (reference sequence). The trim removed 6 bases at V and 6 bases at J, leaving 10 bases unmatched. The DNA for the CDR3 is TGTGCCACCAGTTTGGCTAGCGGGAGGGCCTGGGATACGCAGTATTTT. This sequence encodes CATSLASGRAWDTQYF.

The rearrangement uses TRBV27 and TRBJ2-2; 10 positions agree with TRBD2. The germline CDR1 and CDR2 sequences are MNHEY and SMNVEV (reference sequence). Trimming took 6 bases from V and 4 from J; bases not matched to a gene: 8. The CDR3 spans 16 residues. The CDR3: CASSPSLAGATGELFF. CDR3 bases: TGTGCCAGCAGCCCGAGCCTAGCGGGAGCCACCGGGGAGCTGTTTTTT.

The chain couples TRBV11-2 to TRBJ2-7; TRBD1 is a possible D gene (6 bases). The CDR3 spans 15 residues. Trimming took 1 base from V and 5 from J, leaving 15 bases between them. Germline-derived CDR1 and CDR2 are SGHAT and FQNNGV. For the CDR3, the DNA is TGTGCCAGCAGCTTAGGGGCCGACAGGACCCACGAGCAGTACTTC. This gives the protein CASSLGADRTHEQYF.

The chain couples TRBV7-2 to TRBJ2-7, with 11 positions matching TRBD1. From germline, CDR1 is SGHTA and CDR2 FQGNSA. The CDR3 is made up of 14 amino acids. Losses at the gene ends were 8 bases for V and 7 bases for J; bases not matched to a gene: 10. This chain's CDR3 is CASGSGQGGGEQYF. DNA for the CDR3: TGTGCCAGCGGTTCGGGACAGGGGGGCGGGGAGCAGTACTTC.

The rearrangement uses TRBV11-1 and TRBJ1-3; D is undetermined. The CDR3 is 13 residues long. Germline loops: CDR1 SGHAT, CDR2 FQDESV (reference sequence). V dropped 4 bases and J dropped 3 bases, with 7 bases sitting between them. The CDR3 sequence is CASSSDGGNTIYF. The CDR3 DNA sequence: TGTGCCAGCAGCTCGGACGGTGGAAACACCATATATTTT.

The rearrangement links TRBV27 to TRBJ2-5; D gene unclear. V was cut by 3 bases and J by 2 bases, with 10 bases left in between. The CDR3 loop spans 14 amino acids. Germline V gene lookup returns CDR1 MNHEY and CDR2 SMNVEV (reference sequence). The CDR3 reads CASSFTGSQETQYF. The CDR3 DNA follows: TGTGCCAGCAGTTTCACCGGGTCGCAAGAGACCCAGTACTTC.

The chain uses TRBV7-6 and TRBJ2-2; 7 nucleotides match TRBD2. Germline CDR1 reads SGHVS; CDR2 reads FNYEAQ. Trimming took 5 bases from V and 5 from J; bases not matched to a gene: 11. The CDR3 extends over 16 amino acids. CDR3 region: CASSPLSGVGTGELFF. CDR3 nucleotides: TGTGCCAGCAGCCCCCTAAGCGGGGTCGGGACCGGGGAGCTGTTTTTT.

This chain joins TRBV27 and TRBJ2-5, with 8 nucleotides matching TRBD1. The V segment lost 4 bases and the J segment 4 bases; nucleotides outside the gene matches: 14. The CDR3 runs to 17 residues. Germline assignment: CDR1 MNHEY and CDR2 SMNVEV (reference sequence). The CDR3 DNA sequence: TGTGCCAGCAGTTCCCTCGCCGGGACAGGAGGTCGAGAGACCCAGTACTTC. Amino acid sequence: CASSSLAGTGGRETQYF.

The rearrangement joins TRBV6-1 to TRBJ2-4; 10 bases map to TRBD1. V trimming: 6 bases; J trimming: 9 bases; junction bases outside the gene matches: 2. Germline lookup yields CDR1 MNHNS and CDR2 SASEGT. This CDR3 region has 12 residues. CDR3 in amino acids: CASRGQGSIQYF. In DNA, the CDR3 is TGTGCCAGCAGGGGACAGGGGTCCATTCAGTACTTC.

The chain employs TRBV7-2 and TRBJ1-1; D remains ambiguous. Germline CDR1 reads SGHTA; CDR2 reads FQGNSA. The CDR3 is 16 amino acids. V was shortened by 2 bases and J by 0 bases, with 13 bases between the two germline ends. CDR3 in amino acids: CASSLRGPGMNTEAFF. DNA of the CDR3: TGTGCCAGCAGCTTAAGAGGTCCGGGGATGAACACTGAAGCTTTCTTT.

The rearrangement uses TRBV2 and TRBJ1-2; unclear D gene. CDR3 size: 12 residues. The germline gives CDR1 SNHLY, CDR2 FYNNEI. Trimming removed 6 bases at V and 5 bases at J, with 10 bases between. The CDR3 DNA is TGTGCCAGCAGGAACGTAGGTTATGGCTACACCTTC. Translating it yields CASRNVGYGYTF.

The CDR3 coding sequence is TGTGCCAGCAGCCCCAACCAGGGTCTCGGGGGCTACACCTTC. It is translated as CASSPNQGLGGYTF. V gene TRBV7-2 combines with J gene TRBJ1-2, with D maybe TRBD1 (5 bases). Germline loops: CDR1 SGHTA, CDR2 FQGNSA. Trimming left V 5 bases short and J 8 bases short, with 18 bases between. There are 14 residues in the CDR3.

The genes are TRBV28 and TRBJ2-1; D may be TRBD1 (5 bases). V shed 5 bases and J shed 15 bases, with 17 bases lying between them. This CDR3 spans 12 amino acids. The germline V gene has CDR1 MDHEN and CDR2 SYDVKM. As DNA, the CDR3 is TGTGCCAGCAGTCTACCAGGGCCCGTTGCGTTCTTC. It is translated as CASSLPGPVAFF.

The CDR3 sequence is CASGLGRGGTDTQYF. CDR3 nucleotides: TGTGCCAGCGGCCTGGGGCGGGGGGGCACAGATACGCAGTATTTT. V and J are TRBV5-4 and TRBJ2-3, with TRBD2 matching 8 bases. CDR1 is SGHNT and CDR2 is YYREEE in the germline V gene (reference sequence). The length of the CDR3 is 15 residues. The V segment lost 7 bases and the J segment 1 base; nucleotides outside the gene matches: 8.

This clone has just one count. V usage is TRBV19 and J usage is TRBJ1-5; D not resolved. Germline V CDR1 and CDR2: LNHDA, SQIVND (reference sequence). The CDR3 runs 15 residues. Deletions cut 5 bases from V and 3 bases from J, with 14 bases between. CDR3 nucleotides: TGTGCCAGTAGTTTAGCTTCCGGGATCAATCAGCCCCAGCATTTT. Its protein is CASSLASGINQPQHF.

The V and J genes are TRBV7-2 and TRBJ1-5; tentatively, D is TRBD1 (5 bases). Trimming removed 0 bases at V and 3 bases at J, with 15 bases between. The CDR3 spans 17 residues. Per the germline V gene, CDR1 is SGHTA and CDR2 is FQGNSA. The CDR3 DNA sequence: TGTGCCAGCAGCTTAGCTCTTGGGGCGCGAGACAATCAGCCCCAGCATTTT. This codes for CASSLALGARDNQPQHF.

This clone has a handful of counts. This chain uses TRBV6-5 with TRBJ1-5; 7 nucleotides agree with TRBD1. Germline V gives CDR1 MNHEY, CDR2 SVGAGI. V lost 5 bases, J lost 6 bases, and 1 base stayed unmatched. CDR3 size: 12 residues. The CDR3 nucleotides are TGTGCCAGCAGTCGACAGGGTCAGCCCCAGCATTTT. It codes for CASSRQGQPQHF.

CDR3 DNA: TGTGCCAGTAGTATAAGGGACCGGTATGGCTACACCTTC. Amino acids: CASSIRDRYGYTF. This chain uses TRBV19 with TRBJ1-2; a weak D match, TRBD1 (5 bases). Germline V CDR1 and CDR2: LNHDA, SQIVND (reference sequence). Trimming shortened V by 2 bases and J by 5 bases, and 9 bases separated the two germline ends. The CDR3 totals 13 residues. The whole variable domain, remainder taken from reference TRBV19 and TRBJ1-2, is DGGITQSPKYLFRKEGQNVTLSCEQNLNHDAMYWYRQDPGQGLRLIYYSQIVNDFQKGDIAEGYSVSREKKESFPLTVTSAQKNPTAFYLCASSIRDRYGYTFGSGTRLTVV.

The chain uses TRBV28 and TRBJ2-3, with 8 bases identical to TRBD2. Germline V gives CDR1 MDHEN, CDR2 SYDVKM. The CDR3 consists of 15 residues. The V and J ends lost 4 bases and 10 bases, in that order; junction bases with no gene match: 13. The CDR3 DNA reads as TGTGCCAGCAGTTACAGGGACCTAACGGGGGGGGCGCAGTATTTT. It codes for CASSYRDLTGGAQYF.

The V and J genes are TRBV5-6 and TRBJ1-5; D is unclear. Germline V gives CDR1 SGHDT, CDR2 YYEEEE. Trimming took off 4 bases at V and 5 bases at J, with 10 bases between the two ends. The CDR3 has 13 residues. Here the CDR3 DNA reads TGTGCCAGCAGCATCCGGGCCGATCAGCCCCAGCATTTT. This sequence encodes CASSIRADQPQHF.